What follows are 6 T cell receptor beta chains derived from one specimen sequenced in a study of cytomegalovirus exposure and HLA in healthy donors. PCR used 60 Vbeta primers and 13 Jbeta primers. Sequencing was performed with immunoSEQ multiplex PCR; in TCRdb, only in-frame clones are kept and a portion is missing. Here the sample spans about 170,000 clones, about 85% being singletons. Specimen: PBMCs. The source is a man younger than 35 in good health and CMV-seropositive.

In the case of this clone: The junction differs from germline at one of its ends, possibly a read error. The V call is TRBV4-2, the J call TRBJ2-6; 7 positions match TRBD1. The CDR3 is 18 residues long. Germline V CDR1 and CDR2: LGHNA, YNFKEQ. In DNA form, the CDR3 reads TGTGCCAGCAGCCAAGAATGGGACAGAGTCTCTGGGGCCAACGGCCTGACTTTC. It encodes CASSQEWDRVSGANGLTF.

V usage is TRBV7-9 and J usage is TRBJ1-6; tentative D call: TRBD1 (6 bases). The CDR3 has 14 residues. Between the trimmed V and J ends, which lost 5 bases and 3 bases, there was a span of 8 bases. Looked up from germline, CDR1 is SEHNR and CDR2 is FQNEAQ (reference sequence). The CDR3 DNA reads TGTGCCAGCAGCCCGGGACACTATAATTCACCCCTCCACTTT. Its protein product is CASSPGHYNSPLHF.

Only a few counts were recorded for this clone. The rearrangement links TRBV7-8 to TRBJ1-1, with D unresolved. The CDR3 sequence is 14 residues long. The V end was cut by 1 base, the J end by 2 bases, with 8 bases between. Germline CDR1 is SGHVS and CDR2 is FQNEAQ. The CDR3 sequence is CASSLGGPNTEAFF. CDR3 coding DNA: TGTGCCAGCAGCTTAGGAGGGCCCAACACTGAAGCTTTCTTT. The full variable domain, with the rest looked up from reference TRBV7-8 and TRBJ1-1, is GAGVSQSPRYKVAKRGQDVALRCDPISGHVSLFWYQQALGQGPEFLTYFQNEAQLDKSGLPSDRFFAERPEGSVSTLKIQRTQQEDSAVYLCASSLGGPNTEAFFGQGTRLTVV.

The chain has TRBV27 and TRBJ2-3; D remains ambiguous. The CDR3 loop spans 12 amino acids. V lost 4 bases and J lost 1, with 3 bases in between. Germline V gives CDR1 MNHEY, CDR2 SMNVEV (reference sequence). The CDR3 loop is CASSSRTDTQYF. The CDR3 DNA is TGTGCCAGCAGTTCTCGCACAGATACGCAGTATTTT.

This clone turned up a few times. In the same sample, other DNA sequences code for this CDR3. The genes are TRBV5-4 and TRBJ1-5; 8 bases fit TRBD1. The germline V gene has CDR1 SGHNT and CDR2 YYREEE (reference sequence). The CDR3 loop spans 15 amino acids. V shed 4 bases and J 4 bases; nucleotides not matched to a gene: 7. The DNA for the CDR3 is TGTGCCAGCAGCCGAGGGACAGGCCTGAATCAGCCCCAGCATTTT. Protein product: CASSRGTGLNQPQHF. Drawing the rest from reference TRBV5-4 and TRBJ1-5, the complete variable domain is ETGVTQSPTHLIKTRGQQVTLRCSSQSGHNTVSWYQQALGQGPQFIFQYYREEENGRGNFPPRFSGLQFPNYSSELNVNALELDDSALYLCASSRGTGLNQPQHFGDGTRLSIL.

The chain carries TRBV4-3 and TRBJ1-2; the D is unclear. Trimming stripped 1 base from V and 3 bases from J, with 15 bases between. The CDR3 totals 16 residues. Germline V lookup: CDR1 LGHNA, CDR2 YSLEER. The CDR3 DNA reads TGCGCCAGCAGCCAAGTCCGGTCACTCACGGACTATGGCTACACCTTC. Encoded protein: CASSQVRSLTDYGYTF.